The 6 T cell receptor beta chains below all came from one sample that was sequenced in a study of identical twins. TCRdb reprocessed the 5' RACE reads with MiXCR, giving one entry per CDR3 protein. The sample lists approximately 470,000 distinct CDR3 sequences, more than 13% occurring once. The same specimen was also included in a second study, on yellow fever vaccine responses in identical twins.

Sequences were obtained from CD4+ T cells sorted from blood. The receptors come from a woman under 30 in good health.

This clonotype was observed a few times. This rearrangement joins TRBV28 to TRBJ2-3, with 9 bases identical to TRBD1. V trimming: 2 bases; J trimming: 3 bases; junction bases outside the gene matches: 12. Germline V lookup: CDR1 MDHEN, CDR2 SYDVKM. The CDR3 runs 18 residues. The CDR3 bases are TGTGCCAGCAGTTTACCCGGGACAGGGACCCGCCTTACAGATACGCAGTATTTT. It encodes CASSLPGTGTRLTDTQYF.

Details on this clonotype: The junction departs from the called germline gene at one end, perhaps through a read error. The chain recombines TRBV20-1 with TRBJ2-2; 12 nucleotides align to TRBD2. Germline V gene lookup returns CDR1 DFQATT and CDR2 SNEGSKA (reference sequence). The CDR3 spans 17 residues. The CDR3, as DNA: TGCTGTGCTAGTAGGGCTAGCGGGAGGGTCGACACCGGGGAGCTGTTTTTT. The encoded protein is CCASRASGRVDTGELFF.

J is TRBJ2-6 and V is TRBV29-1; D might be TRBD1 (6 bases). Germline CDR1 and CDR2: SQVTM and ANQGSEA. Trimming took 3 bases from V and 2 from J, leaving 14 bases between them. The CDR3 has 16 amino acids. CDR3 region: CSVDQGFATGANVLTF. CDR3 sequence (DNA): TGCAGCGTTGATCAGGGGTTCGCAACTGGGGCCAACGTCCTGACTTTC.

This clonotype was observed many times. The chain links TRBV5-1 to TRBJ2-1; 8 bases map to TRBD2. This CDR3 is built from 17 residues. Germline V gene sequence: CDR1 SGHRS, CDR2 YFSETQ. J was trimmed by 5 bases and V by 0 bases; bases with no gene match: 10. The CDR3 sequence is CASSLGIAGRQNNEQFF. CDR3 coding DNA: TGCGCCAGCAGCTTGGGGATAGCGGGACGTCAGAACAATGAGCAGTTCTTC.

The chain carries TRBV7-8 and TRBJ2-7; possibly TRBD1 or TRBD2 for D (5 bases each). V dropped 4 bases and J dropped 3 bases, with 19 bases sitting between them. From germline, CDR1 is SGHVS and CDR2 FQNEAQ. The CDR3 covers 16 residues. For the CDR3, the DNA is TGTGCCAGCAGCTCCCCGAGGGGACCCGACCACTACGAGCAGTACTTC. Translation: CASSSPRGPDHYEQYF.

This chain uses TRBV3-1 with TRBJ2-3, with D possibly being TRBD2 (6 bases). Between the trimmed V and J ends, which lost 1 base and 5 bases, there was a span of 19 bases. This CDR3 has 17 residues. Germline CDR1 is LGHDT and CDR2 is YNNKEL (reference sequence). The CDR3 here is CASSQVNLRLGKDTQYF. CDR3 nucleotides: TGTGCCAGCAGCCAAGTAAATTTGAGACTAGGAAAAGATACGCAGTATTTT.